Following are 22 T cell receptor beta chains from one sample sequenced in a study of shared clonotypes between healthy human individuals. Sequencing used immunoSEQ multiplex PCR; TCRdb keeps in-frame clones, though not all of them. The table shows about a million clones, with approximately 80% occurring only once. The sequenced sample was memory CD4+ T cells sorted from blood. Sample subset: CD45RA-negative fraction. These receptors were taken from a man aged 18 to 30 in good health.

V usage is TRBV28 and J usage is TRBJ1-2, with D possibly matching TRBD1 (5 bases). Germline assignment: CDR1 MDHEN and CDR2 SYDVKM. Deletions cut 2 bases from V and 3 bases from J, with 7 bases between. The CDR3 consists of 13 residues. CDR3 in amino acids: CASSLAQDYGYTF. DNA of the CDR3: TGTGCCAGCAGTTTAGCACAGGACTATGGCTACACCTTC.

The CDR3 here is CASSLEPTATYEQYF. The CDR3 coding sequence is TGTGCCAGCAGCTTAGAACCCACCGCTACCTACGAGCAGTACTTC. This chain uses TRBV7-9 with TRBJ2-7; D gene unclear. The CDR3 totals 15 residues. V was clipped by 1 base and J by 2 bases, with 12 bases between them. Per germline, CDR1 SEHNR and CDR2 FQNEAQ (reference sequence).

This clone occurred many times. Other nucleotide sequences from this sample produce the same CDR3. The V call is TRBV7-2, the J call TRBJ1-3; D is unclear. The CDR3 has 15 amino acids. Germline CDR1 SGHTA, CDR2 FQGNSA. Trimming removed 1 base at V and 1 base at J, with 8 bases between. Here the CDR3 reads CASSLDGSSGNTIYF. The CDR3 DNA is TGTGCCAGCAGCTTAGATGGCAGTTCTGGAAACACCATATATTTT.

V usage is TRBV30 and J usage is TRBJ1-2, with D possibly TRBD1 on 5 matching bases. CDR3 length: 13 amino acids. CDR1 GTSNPN and CDR2 SVGIG come from the germline V gene (reference sequence). Trimming left V 0 bases short and J 5 bases short, with 10 bases between. CDR3 sequence: CAWSVQASYGYTF. The CDR3 coding sequence is TGTGCCTGGAGTGTACAGGCGTCGTATGGCTACACCTTC.

This clone was found a few times. This chain joins TRBV2 and TRBJ1-5; 7 nucleotides match TRBD1. In germline, CDR1 is SNHLY, CDR2 FYNNEI. The trim removed 8 bases at V and 0 bases at J, leaving 7 bases unmatched. The CDR3 has 15 residues. CDR3 bases: TGTGCCAGCTGCCAACAGGGGTATAGCAATCAGCCCCAGCATTTT. Translating it yields CASCQQGYSNQPQHF.

The V gene is TRBV5-1, the J gene TRBJ2-7; 11 positions match TRBD1. V lost 0 bases, J lost 13 bases, and 3 bases stayed unmatched. This CDR3 region has 12 residues. Germline V gene sequence: CDR1 SGHRS, CDR2 YFSETQ. The CDR3 DNA is TGCGCCAGCAGCTTGGGGACAGGGGGCGGATACTTC. It is translated as CASSLGTGGGYF.

Concerning this clone: The sample carries other DNA sequences with the same CDR3. This chain links TRBV30 with TRBJ2-3; 9 bases fit TRBD2. CDR3 length equals 15 residues. CDR1 and CDR2 (germline): GTSNPN, SVGIG (reference sequence). After removal of 0 bases from V and 3 bases from J, the junction contained 4 bases not matched to a gene. Here the CDR3 reads CAWSVRAGGTDTQYF. DNA of the CDR3: TGTGCCTGGAGTGTACGAGCGGGGGGTACAGATACGCAGTATTTT.

This clone showed up many times. V and J are TRBV6-1 and TRBJ2-1, with a weak D call TRBD1 (5 bases). The ends were cut back, 1 base at V and 6 bases at J, with 13 bases in the middle. CDR3 length equals 15 residues. Germline values: CDR1 MNHNS, CDR2 SASEGT. This chain's CDR3 is CASSEVWGPFNEQFF. The CDR3 coding sequence is TGTGCCAGCAGTGAAGTGTGGGGCCCGTTCAATGAGCAGTTCTTC.

The rearrangement links TRBV11-2 to TRBJ1-1; possible D gene TRBD1, 5 bases. Trimming stripped 4 bases from V and 10 bases from J, with 16 bases between. The CDR3 is made up of 13 amino acids. Germline CDR1 and CDR2: SGHAT and FQNNGV. CDR3 bases: TGTGCCAGCAGCTCGCAGGGAATTCTAGGAGCTTTCTTT. Protein product: CASSSQGILGAFF.

The chain couples TRBV7-2 to TRBJ1-1, with D maybe TRBD1 (6 bases). The CDR3 totals 13 residues. Between the trimmed V and J ends, which lost 1 base and 5 bases, there was a span of 8 bases. Germline V gives CDR1 SGHTA, CDR2 FQGNSA. CDR3 sequence reads: CASSLVGQTEAFF. CDR3 nucleotide sequence: TGTGCCAGCAGCTTAGTCGGACAGACTGAAGCTTTCTTT.

This clone was observed a handful of times. The chain joins TRBV15 to TRBJ1-1; 10 positions agree with TRBD1. V lost 3 bases to trimming and J lost 7 bases; unmatched junction nucleotides: 8. This CDR3 spans 15 amino acids. CDR1 and CDR2 from the germline V gene are LNHNV and YYDKDF (reference sequence). CDR3: CATSSRDRGTLEAFF. CDR3 nucleotides: TGTGCCACCAGCAGCCGGGACAGGGGTACCCTTGAAGCTTTCTTT.

This sequence joins TRBV7-2 and TRBJ2-2; a possible D gene is TRBD2 (5 bases). CDR3 length equals 15 residues. The V end lost 7 bases, the J end lost 5 bases, and 17 bases lay between the germline ends. Germline CDR1 reads SGHTA; CDR2 reads FQGNSA. CDR3 protein: CASTPHRLPTGELFF. CDR3 nucleotides: TGTGCCAGCACCCCTCACAGACTACCAACCGGGGAGCTGTTTTTT. Full variable domain (rest looked up from reference TRBV7-2 and TRBJ2-2): GAGVSQSPSNKVTEKGKDVELRCDPISGHTALYWYRQSLGQGLEFLIYFQGNSAPDKSGLPSDRFSAERTGGSVSTLTIQRTQQEDSAVYLCASTPHRLPTGELFFGEGSRLTVL.

Many counts were recorded for this clone. CDR3 nucleotides: TGTGCCAGCAGTTACTCGAACGTCGGACAGGCCGATGGCTACACCTTC. As protein: CASSYSNVGQADGYTF. The chain couples TRBV6-5 to TRBJ1-2; 7 bases fit TRBD1. CDR1 MNHEY and CDR2 SVGAGI come from the germline V gene. The V segment lost 0 bases and the J segment 6 bases; nucleotides outside the gene matches: 10. This CDR3 is built from 16 residues.

The chain has TRBV28 and TRBJ1-1, with D possibly matching TRBD1 (5 bases). Between the trimmed V and J ends, which lost 6 bases and 1 base, there was a span of 15 bases. The length of the CDR3 is 15 residues. The germline gives CDR1 MDHEN, CDR2 SYDVKM. CDR3 in DNA: TGTGCCAGCAGACGCGGGGGGTTCCCGAACACTGAAGCTTTCTTT. This translates into CASRRGGFPNTEAFF.

This rearrangement joins TRBV10-3 to TRBJ1-1, with 7 bases identical to TRBD1. The CDR3 is made up of 15 amino acids. Looked up from germline, CDR1 is ENHRY and CDR2 is SYGVKD. Trimming at V came to 4 bases and at J to 4 bases, leaving 9 bases not matched to a gene. Here the CDR3 DNA reads TGTGCCATCAGTGTGAGGGGGCTATCGGTCACTGAAGCTTTCTTT. The encoded protein is CAISVRGLSVTEAFF.

The V call is TRBV5-1, the J call TRBJ2-3, with 14 bases aligning to TRBD2. CDR1 SGHRS and CDR2 YFSETQ come from the germline V gene. V lost 4 bases and J lost 3; bases outside the gene matches: 4. This CDR3 spans 16 amino acids. DNA of the CDR3: TGCGCCAGCAGCCCGGGGACTAGCGGGAGAACAGATACGCAGTATTTT. The encoded protein is CASSPGTSGRTDTQYF.

This rearrangement joins TRBV5-1 to TRBJ2-1, with 7 nucleotides matching TRBD1. After removal of 8 bases from V and 4 bases from J, the junction contained 6 bases not matched to a gene. The germline CDR1 and CDR2 sequences are SGHRS and YFSETQ. The CDR3 length is 13 residues. CDR3 protein: CASRQGMYNEQFF. The CDR3 DNA reads as TGCGCCAGTCGACAGGGAATGTACAATGAGCAGTTCTTC.

The chain has TRBV7-9 and TRBJ1-4; TRBD1 matches at 9 bases. The CDR3 length is 14 residues. Germline values: CDR1 SEHNR, CDR2 FQNEAQ (reference sequence). Trimming cost V 4 bases and J 6 bases; bases outside gene matches: 3. The CDR3 DNA reads TGTGCCAGCAGCTCGAGGACAGGGGATGAAAAACTGTTTTTT. Translated: CASSSRTGDEKLFF. The full variable domain, completed using reference TRBV7-9 and TRBJ1-4, is DTGVSQNPRHKITKRGQNVTFRCDPISEHNRLYWYRQTLGQGPEFLTYFQNEAQLEKSRLLSDRFSAERPKGSFSTLEIQRTEQGDSAMYLCASSSRTGDEKLFFGSGTQLSVL.

The chain links TRBV10-3 to TRBJ1-2; 8 nucleotides match TRBD1. The CDR3 is 15 amino acids. After removal of 6 bases from V and 4 bases from J, the junction contained 10 bases not matched to a gene. Germline CDR1 and CDR2: ENHRY and SYGVKD. CDR3 sequence reads: CAISGGTGGGYGYTF. CDR3 bases: TGTGCCATCAGCGGCGGGACAGGAGGAGGCTATGGCTACACCTTC.

CDR3 amino acids: CASSKGGSGTENEKLFF. As DNA, the CDR3 is TGTGCCAGCAGCAAAGGGGGTTCCGGGACAGAAAATGAAAAACTGTTTTTT. This chain connects TRBV7-2 to TRBJ1-4, with TRBD1 matching over 7 bases. V trimming: 5 bases; J trimming: 5 bases; junction bases outside the gene matches: 14. The germline gives CDR1 SGHTA, CDR2 FQGNSA. The CDR3 has 17 residues.

The rearrangement uses TRBV18 and TRBJ2-2; 7 bases are a match to TRBD2. CDR1 is KGHSH, CDR2 LQKENI, per germline. CDR3 length: 16 amino acids. The V gene end was trimmed by 4 bases and the J gene end by 0 bases; junction bases not matched to a gene: 5. CDR3 bases: TGTGCCAGCTCACGTCAGCGGGAAACGAACACCGGGGAGCTGTTTTTT. Its translation is CASSRQRETNTGELFF.

The V and J genes are TRBV10-3 and TRBJ2-7; D is perhaps TRBD1 (6 bases). Germline assignment: CDR1 ENHRY and CDR2 SYGVKD. Deletions cut 6 bases from V and 4 bases from J, with 16 bases between. This CDR3 is built from 14 residues. Written as DNA, the CDR3 is TGTGCCATCAGAGAGGACCTCACAGGGTACGAGCAGTACTTC. It specifies CAIREDLTGYEQYF.